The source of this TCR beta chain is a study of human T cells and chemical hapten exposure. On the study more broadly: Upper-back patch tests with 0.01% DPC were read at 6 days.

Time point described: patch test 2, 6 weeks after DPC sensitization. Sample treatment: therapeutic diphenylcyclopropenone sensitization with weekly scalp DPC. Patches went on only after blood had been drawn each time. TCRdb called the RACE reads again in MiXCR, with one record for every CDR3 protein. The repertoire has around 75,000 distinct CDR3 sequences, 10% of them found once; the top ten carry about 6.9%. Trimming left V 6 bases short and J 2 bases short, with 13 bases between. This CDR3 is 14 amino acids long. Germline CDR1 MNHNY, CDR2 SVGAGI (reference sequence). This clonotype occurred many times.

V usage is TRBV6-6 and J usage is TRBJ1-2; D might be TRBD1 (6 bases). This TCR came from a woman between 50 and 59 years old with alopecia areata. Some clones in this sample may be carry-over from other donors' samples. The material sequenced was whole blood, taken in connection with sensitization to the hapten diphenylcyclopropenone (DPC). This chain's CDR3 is CASRSHTGNYGYTF. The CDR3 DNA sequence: TGTGCCAGCAGATCCCATACAGGGAACTATGGCTACACCTTC.